This record concerns one TCR beta chain sequence. V shed 1 base, J shed 7 bases, and the junction held 9 bases outside the gene matches. This CDR3 region has 16 residues. Germline V gives CDR1 LGHNA, CDR2 YSLEER. Unique molecular identifiers were incorporated during preparation of the TCRbeta library. TCRdb reanalysed the PCR reads using MiXCR and keeps one entry per CDR3 protein. The data hold about 980,000 distinct CDR3 sequences, with around 30% observed a single time. This entry comes from a study of T-cell reconstitution after alpha-beta-depleted transplantation in children. This rearrangement joins TRBV4-3 to TRBJ2-7, with 11 bases aligning to TRBD2. Material: PBMCs, mostly from graft donor cells, obtained 360 days after TCRalphabeta/CD19-depleted stem cell transplant. The TCR comes from a boy under two years old who had a stem cell transplant for SCID, so the T cells may come from the graft donor. The chain's CDR3 is CASSQGSLAGGSEQYF. The CDR3 DNA is TGCGCCAGCAGCCAAGGTTCCCTAGCGGGGGGCTCGGAGCAGTACTTC.